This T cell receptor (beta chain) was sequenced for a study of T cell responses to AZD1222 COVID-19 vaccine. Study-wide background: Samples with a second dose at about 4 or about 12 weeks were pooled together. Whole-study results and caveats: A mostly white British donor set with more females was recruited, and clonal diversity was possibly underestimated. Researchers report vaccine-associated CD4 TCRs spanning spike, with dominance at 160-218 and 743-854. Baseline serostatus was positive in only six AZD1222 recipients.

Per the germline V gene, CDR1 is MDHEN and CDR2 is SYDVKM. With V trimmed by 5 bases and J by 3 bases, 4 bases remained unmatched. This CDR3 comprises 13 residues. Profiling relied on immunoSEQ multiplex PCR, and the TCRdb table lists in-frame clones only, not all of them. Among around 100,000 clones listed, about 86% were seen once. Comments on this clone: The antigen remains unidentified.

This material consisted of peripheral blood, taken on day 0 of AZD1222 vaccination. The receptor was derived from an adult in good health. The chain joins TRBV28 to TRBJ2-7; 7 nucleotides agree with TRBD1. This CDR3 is CASSKSGGYEQYF. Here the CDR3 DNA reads TGTGCCAGCAGTAAATCAGGGGGCTACGAGCAGTACTTC.